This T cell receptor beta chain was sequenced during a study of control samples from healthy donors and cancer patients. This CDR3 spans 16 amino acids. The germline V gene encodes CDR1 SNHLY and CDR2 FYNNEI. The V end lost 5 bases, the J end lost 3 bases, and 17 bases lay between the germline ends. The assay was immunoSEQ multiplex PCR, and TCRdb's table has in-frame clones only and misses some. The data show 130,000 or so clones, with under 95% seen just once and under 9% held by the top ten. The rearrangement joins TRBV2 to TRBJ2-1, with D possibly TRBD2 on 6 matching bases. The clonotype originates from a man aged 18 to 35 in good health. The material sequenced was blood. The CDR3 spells CASSYRPGLDYNEQFF. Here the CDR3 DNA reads TGTGCCAGCAGTTACCGTCCGGGACTGGACTACAATGAGCAGTTCTTC.